This TCR beta chain was recorded in a study of blood T cell repertoires in COVID-19. Clones were read by immunoSEQ multiplex PCR, and TCRdb kept only the in-frame ones, dropping some. Seen here are some 390,000 clones, around 90% observed once, and the top ten hold 3%. Germline V CDR1 and CDR2: SGHRS, YFSETQ. CDR3 length: 14 amino acids. The V and J ends lost 4 bases and 5 bases, in that order; junction bases with no gene match: 8. The specimen sequenced was peripheral blood. The rearrangement uses TRBV5-1 and TRBJ2-7; 8 bases agree with TRBD1. This clonotype was obtained from a human donor in a cohort sampled during active COVID-19. The CDR3 sequence is CASSPRTGNNEQYF. In DNA form, the CDR3 reads TGCGCCAGCAGCCCCCGGACAGGGAATAACGAGCAGTACTTC.